The T cell receptor beta chain under discussion was sequenced for a study of blood T cell repertoires in COVID-19. The CDR3 sequence is 12 residues long. V was cut by 7 bases and J by 5 bases, with 10 bases left in between. The germline gives CDR1 SNHLY, CDR2 FYNNEI. In the authors' methods: The assay estimated nucleated cells by amplifying reference gene primers. Produced via immunoSEQ multiplex PCR; TCRdb's table is partial and in-frame only. That table supplies the V and J calls and clone size; D and trimming were determined from the DNA. The sample lists roughly 250,000 clones, about 85% occurring once.

The TCR was taken from a man in his fifties or sixties who had recovered from COVID-19. This chain uses TRBV2 with TRBJ2-3, with D unclear. The sequenced material came from peripheral blood. CDR3 sequence (DNA): TGTGCCAGCACCCCGACTGGAGATACGCAGTATTTT. This sequence encodes CASTPTGDTQYF.